Listed here are 26 T cell receptor beta chains from one sample, sequenced in a study of glioma-infiltrating T cells after dendritic cell vaccination. Assay used: immunoSEQ multiplex PCR; TCRdb lists only in-frame clones, some missing. Of under 130,000 clones listed, about four fifths are singletons. Sample: blood, taken before dendritic cell vaccination. These receptors were taken from a human donor with glioblastoma.

The V and J genes are TRBV7-8 and TRBJ2-1; 8 nucleotides agree with TRBD2. The V and J ends lost 7 bases and 6 bases, in that order; junction bases with no gene match: 8. The germline V gene has CDR1 SGHVS and CDR2 FQNEAQ. This CDR3 comprises 14 residues. This CDR3 reads CASKSRGGSNEQFF. In DNA, the CDR3 is TGTGCCAGCAAATCTCGCGGGGGGTCCAATGAGCAGTTCTTC.

This clone was seen once. The rearrangement links TRBV6-1 to TRBJ2-5; 10 nucleotides line up with TRBD2. This CDR3 is built from 14 residues. Trimming cost V 7 bases and J 4 bases; bases outside gene matches: 6. Germline values: CDR1 MNHNS, CDR2 SASEGT. This CDR3 is CASTLSGGGETQYF. Written as DNA, the CDR3 is TGTGCCAGCACTCTGAGCGGGGGGGGAGAGACCCAGTACTTC.

The rearrangement links TRBV12-5 to TRBJ2-5; D uncertain. The CDR3 covers 13 residues. Deletions cut 5 bases from V and 2 bases from J, with 9 bases between. Germline CDR1 reads LGHNT; CDR2 reads FRNRAP. Here the CDR3 DNA reads TGTGCTAGTGGTCCACAGAGTCAAGAGACCCAGTACTTC. This codes for CASGPQSQETQYF.

In its sample, this clone was seen a few times. The V gene is TRBV27, the J gene TRBJ1-2; D uncertain. CDR1 is MNHEY and CDR2 is SMNVEV in the germline V gene (reference sequence). The CDR3 has 10 amino acids. Deletions cut 7 bases from V and 7 bases from J, with 7 bases between. The CDR3 is CASTPVGYTF. DNA of the CDR3: TGTGCCAGCACCCCCGTTGGCTACACCTTC.

Concerning this clone itself: A read error may account for a junction end that differs from germline. The V gene is TRBV2, the J gene TRBJ1-5; 12 bases are shared with TRBD1. The CDR3 loop spans 16 amino acids. CDR1 is SNHLY, CDR2 FYNNEI, per germline. CDR3 in DNA: TGTGCCAGCAGTGTATTGGGACAGGGGGCAGGTCAGCCCCGGCATTTT. Encoded protein: CASSVLGQGAGQPRHF.

The chain combines TRBV6-6 with TRBJ2-3; 9 bases are shared with TRBD2. The CDR3 covers 16 residues. Germline assignment: CDR1 MNHNY and CDR2 SVGAGI (reference sequence). The J segment lost 2 bases and the V segment lost 6 bases, leaving 9 bases of the junction unmatched. CDR3 nucleotides: TGTGCCAGCAGAAAATCGACTAGCGGATTCACAGATACGCAGTATTTT. Its protein is CASRKSTSGFTDTQYF.

The chain is built from TRBV18 and TRBJ2-7, with TRBD1 matching over 7 bases. This CDR3 spans 16 amino acids. J lost 2 bases, V lost 3 bases, and 10 bases had no gene match. The germline V gene encodes CDR1 KGHSH and CDR2 LQKENI. The CDR3 coding sequence is TGTGCCAGCTCACCGGGCTCCAGGGGGTATGCCTACGAGCAGTACTTC. Protein: CASSPGSRGYAYEQYF.

The genes are TRBV6-6 and TRBJ1-2, with D unclear. This CDR3 is 10 amino acids long. V was clipped by 6 bases and J by 5 bases, with 4 bases between them. Per the germline V gene, CDR1 is MNHNY and CDR2 is SVGAGI (reference sequence). The CDR3 sequence: CASSQYGYTF. The CDR3 nucleotides are TGTGCCAGCAGCCAGTATGGCTACACCTTC.

In this sample, this clone turned up a few times. The genes are TRBV5-1 and TRBJ1-1, with D unresolved. V lost 0 bases to trimming and J lost 0 bases, with 9 bases between them. Germline loops: CDR1 SGHRS, CDR2 YFSETQ. The CDR3 is 15 amino acids. The CDR3 spells CASSLAGEMNTEAFF. For the CDR3, the DNA is TGCGCCAGCAGCTTGGCCGGGGAGATGAACACTGAAGCTTTCTTT.

V and J are TRBV29-1 and TRBJ1-2, with TRBD1 as a possible D gene (5 bases). CDR1 and CDR2 (germline): SQVTM, ANQGSEA. V was pared by 4 bases and J by 5 bases, with 17 bases between. The CDR3 has 14 amino acids. For the CDR3, the DNA is TGCAGCGTTGCTGGGGCCAGAGACCTTTATGGCTACACCTTC. It yields the protein CSVAGARDLYGYTF. The variable domain in full, completed from reference TRBV29-1 and TRBJ1-2, reads SAVISQKPSRDICQRGTSLTIQCQVDSQVTMMFWYRQQPGQSLTLIATANQGSEATYESGFVIDKFPISRPNLTFSTLTVSNMSPEDSSIYLCSVAGARDLYGYTFGSGTRLTVV.

This sequence joins TRBV7-9 and TRBJ2-7, with 9 bases fitting TRBD2. Germline CDR1 SEHNR, CDR2 FQNEAQ (reference sequence). The CDR3 loop spans 14 amino acids. Unmatched junction bases numbered 0, after V lost 0 bases and J lost 3 bases. The CDR3 DNA follows: TGTGCCAGCAGCTTAGCTAGCGGGGGCTACGAGCAGTACTTC. This encodes CASSLASGGYEQYF. The complete variable domain, with remaining parts taken from reference TRBV7-9 and TRBJ2-7, reads DTGVSQNPRHKITKRGQNVTFRCDPISEHNRLYWYRQTLGQGPEFLTYFQNEAQLEKSRLLSDRFSAERPKGSFSTLEIQRTEQGDSAMYLCASSLASGGYEQYFGPGTRLTVT.

The V call is TRBV6-6, the J call TRBJ2-5; 12 nucleotides line up with TRBD2. Germline CDR1 MNHNY, CDR2 SVGAGI (reference sequence). The length of the CDR3 is 16 residues. After removal of 2 bases from V and 5 bases from J, the junction contained 6 bases not matched to a gene. CDR3 in DNA: TGTGCCAGCAGTTACGCGTCTAGCGGGGGGGGCGAGACCCAGTACTTC. It is translated as CASSYASSGGGETQYF.

This sequence joins TRBV5-1 and TRBJ1-4; D possibly corresponds to TRBD1 (5 bases). The CDR3 loop spans 16 amino acids. The germline V and J ends were trimmed by 0 bases and 3 bases, with 12 bases remaining between them. Germline V CDR1 and CDR2: SGHRS, YFSETQ. CDR3 coding DNA: TGCGCCAGCAGCTTGGCGGCGGGAGGGGCTAATGAAAAACTGTTTTTT. Residues: CASSLAAGGANEKLFF.

The chain employs TRBV7-9 and TRBJ2-7, with D unresolved. V was trimmed by 1 base and J by 4 bases, leaving 11 bases between them. Germline-derived CDR1 and CDR2 are SEHNR and FQNEAQ (reference sequence). The CDR3 runs 14 residues. The chain's CDR3 is CASSLDQVSYEQYF. CDR3 DNA sequence: TGTGCCAGCAGCTTAGATCAGGTCTCGTACGAGCAGTACTTC.

In DNA, the CDR3 is TGTGCCAGCAGTGAAACAGGCCTACACCAAGAGACCCAGTACTTC. Translation: CASSETGLHQETQYF. The chain employs TRBV25-1 and TRBJ2-5, with D possibly matching TRBD1 (5 bases). This CDR3 comprises 15 residues. Germline loops: CDR1 MGHDK, CDR2 SYGVNS. Trimming stripped 2 bases from V and 0 bases from J, with 10 bases between.

The chain carries TRBV4-3 and TRBJ2-5; D gene ambiguous. The end of the DNA fits TRBJ2-7 better, so the J call may be wrong. Germline V gene lookup returns CDR1 LGHNA and CDR2 YSLEER. CDR3 size: 14 residues. This CDR3 reads CASSQDRSSYEQYF. The CDR3, as DNA: TGCGCCAGCAGCCAAGACCGGAGCTCCTACGAGCAGTACTTC.

The rearrangement joins TRBV9 to TRBJ2-5, with 10 bases identical to TRBD2. With 4 bases clipped from V and 4 bases from J, the junction kept 7 bases outside the gene matches. The V gene's germline CDR1 is SGDLS and CDR2 YYNGEE. This CDR3 contains 15 residues. The DNA of the CDR3 is TGTGCCAGCAGCTTTAGCGGGGGGCAGGGAGAGACCCAGTACTTC. It codes for CASSFSGGQGETQYF.

The chain carries TRBV11-2 and TRBJ2-1; 7 nucleotides agree with TRBD1. Germline V lookup: CDR1 SGHAT, CDR2 FQNNGV. The CDR3 length is 14 residues. Trimming took 2 bases from V and 9 from J; bases not matched to a gene: 7. CDR3 sequence (DNA): TGTGCCAGCAGCTTACTGCAGGGGGTGAGTGAGCAGTTCTTC. Translating it yields CASSLLQGVSEQFF.

This clone was counted only a few times. Germline is not matched at one junction end, which may reflect a read error. This chain joins TRBV27 and TRBJ1-1, with D possibly matching TRBD1 (5 bases). Per the germline V gene, CDR1 is MNHEY and CDR2 is SMNVEV (reference sequence). The CDR3 runs 16 residues. The DNA of the CDR3 is TGTGCCAGCAGTCCTCCAGGGCCCCGAGAATCCACTGAAGCTTCCTTT. Translation gives CASSPPGPRESTEASF.

The J gene is TRBJ2-3, the V gene TRBV5-1; a possible D gene is TRBD1 (5 bases). In germline, CDR1 is SGHRS, CDR2 YFSETQ. The CDR3 is made up of 14 amino acids. Trimming pared 4 bases from V and 5 bases from J, leaving 14 bases between. DNA for the CDR3: TGCGCCAGCAGCGTGGGTGGGCAGGGAGATACGCAGTATTTT. This translates into CASSVGGQGDTQYF.

The chain joins TRBV9 to TRBJ1-2, with D unclear. This CDR3 region has 13 residues. Trimming left V 0 bases short and J 8 bases short, with 11 bases between. Germline V gene lookup returns CDR1 SGDLS and CDR2 YYNGEE. The CDR3 protein is CASSVGQRLGYTF. Written as DNA, the CDR3 is TGTGCCAGCAGCGTAGGACAAAGATTAGGCTACACCTTC.

This chain links TRBV5-1 with TRBJ2-3, with 14 bases that match TRBD2. This CDR3 has 17 amino acids. The germline CDR1 and CDR2 sequences are SGHRS and YFSETQ. Trimming took 2 bases from V and 5 from J; bases not matched to a gene: 7. CDR3 loop: CASSLKTSGGAGDTQYF. CDR3 in DNA: TGCGCCAGCAGCTTAAAGACTAGCGGGGGGGCCGGAGATACGCAGTATTTT.

This clone was detected a few times. The chain links TRBV18 to TRBJ2-3, with a tentative D call TRBD2 (7 bases). Trimming removed 3 bases at V and 0 bases at J, with 10 bases between. The germline V gene encodes CDR1 KGHSH and CDR2 LQKENI. The CDR3 is 15 residues long. In nucleotides, the CDR3 is TGTGCCAGCTCACCCGGGGGGCCTAGCACAGATACGCAGTATTTT. Translating gives CASSPGGPSTDTQYF. Using reference TRBV18 and TRBJ2-3 for the parts outside the CDR3, the full variable domain is NAGVMQNPRHLVRRRGQEARLRCSPMKGHSHVYWYRQLPEEGLKFMVYLQKENIIDESGMPKERFSAEFPKEGPSILRIQQVVRGDSAAYFCASSPGGPSTDTQYFGPGTRLTVL.

This clone was seen just once. V usage is TRBV27 and J usage is TRBJ2-6, with D perhaps matching TRBD1 (5 bases). Trimming took off 3 bases at V and 0 bases at J, with 12 bases between the two ends. Germline CDR1 reads MNHEY; CDR2 reads SMNVEV (reference sequence). There are 17 residues in the CDR3. CDR3 nucleotide sequence: TGTGCCAGCAGTTTTTGGGCGACAGTCTCTGGGGCCAACGTCCTGACTTTC. This codes for CASSFWATVSGANVLTF.

The V call is TRBV6-1, the J call TRBJ2-2; possible D gene TRBD2, 6 bases. This CDR3 is built from 14 residues. The ends were cut back, 11 bases at V and 2 bases at J, with 15 bases in the middle. CDR1 and CDR2 (germline): MNHNS, SASEGT. CDR3 nucleotide sequence: TGTGCCGGGGCGGGACGGATAAACACCGGGGAGCTGTTTTTT. The encoded protein is CAGAGRINTGELFF.

This clone has just a few counts. The DNA of the CDR3 is TGTGCCAGCTCACCAACCGACAGTAACTATGGCTACACCTTC. This sequence encodes CASSPTDSNYGYTF. The chain employs TRBV18 and TRBJ1-2, with D possibly TRBD1 on 5 matching bases. V was cut by 2 bases and J by 1 base, with 8 bases left in between. Germline V gene data show CDR1 as KGHSH and CDR2 as LQKENI. The CDR3 contains 14 residues.